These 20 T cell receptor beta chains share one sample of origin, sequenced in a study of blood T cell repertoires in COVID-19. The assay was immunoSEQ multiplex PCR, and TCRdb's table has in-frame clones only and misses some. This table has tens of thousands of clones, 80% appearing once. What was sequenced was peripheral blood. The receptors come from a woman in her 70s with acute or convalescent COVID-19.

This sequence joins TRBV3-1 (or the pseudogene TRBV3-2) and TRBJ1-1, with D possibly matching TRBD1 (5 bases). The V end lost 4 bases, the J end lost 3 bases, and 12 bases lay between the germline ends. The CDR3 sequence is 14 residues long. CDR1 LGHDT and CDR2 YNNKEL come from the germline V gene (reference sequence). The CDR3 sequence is CASSRNWGDTEAFF. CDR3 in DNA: TGTGCCAGCAGCCGAAACTGGGGGGACACTGAAGCTTTCTTT.

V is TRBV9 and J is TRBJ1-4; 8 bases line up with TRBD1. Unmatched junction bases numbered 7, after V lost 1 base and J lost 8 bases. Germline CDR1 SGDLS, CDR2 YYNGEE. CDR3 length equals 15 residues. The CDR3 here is CASSVQGALGEKLFF. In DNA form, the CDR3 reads TGTGCCAGCAGCGTACAGGGGGCCTTAGGCGAAAAACTGTTTTTT.

CDR3: CASTRPGNEQFF. The DNA for the CDR3 is TGTGCCAGCACGCGCCCGGGGAATGAGCAGTTCTTC. The chain carries TRBV12-3 or TRBV12-4 and TRBJ2-1, with D perhaps matching TRBD2 (5 bases). Trimming pared 7 bases from V and 7 bases from J, leaving 11 bases between. The CDR3 spans 12 residues.

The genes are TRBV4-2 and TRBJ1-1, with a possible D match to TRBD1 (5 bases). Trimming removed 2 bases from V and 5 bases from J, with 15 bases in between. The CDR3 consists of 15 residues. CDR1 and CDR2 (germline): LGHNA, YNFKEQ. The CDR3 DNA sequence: TGTGCCAGCAGCCAACACGGGACTTCAGGGACTGAAGCTTTCTTT. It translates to CASSQHGTSGTEAFF.

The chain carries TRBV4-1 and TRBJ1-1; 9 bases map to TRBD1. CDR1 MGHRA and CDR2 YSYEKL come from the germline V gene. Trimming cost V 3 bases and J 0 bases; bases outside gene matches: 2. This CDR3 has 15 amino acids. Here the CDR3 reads CASSQGQGLNTEAFF. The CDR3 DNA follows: TGCGCCAGCAGCCAGGGACAGGGTTTGAACACTGAAGCTTTCTTT.

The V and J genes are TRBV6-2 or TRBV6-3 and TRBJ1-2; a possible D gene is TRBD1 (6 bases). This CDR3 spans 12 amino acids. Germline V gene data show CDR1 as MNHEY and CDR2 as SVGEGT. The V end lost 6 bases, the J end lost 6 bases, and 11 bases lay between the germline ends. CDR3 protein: CASRYQGNGYTF. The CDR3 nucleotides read TGTGCCAGCAGATACCAGGGGAATGGCTACACCTTC.

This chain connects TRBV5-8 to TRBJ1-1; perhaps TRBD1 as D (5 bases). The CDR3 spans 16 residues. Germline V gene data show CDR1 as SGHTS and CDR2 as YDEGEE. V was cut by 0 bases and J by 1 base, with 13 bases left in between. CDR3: CASSLVWARANTEAFF. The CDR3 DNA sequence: TGTGCCAGCAGCTTGGTGTGGGCCAGGGCGAACACTGAAGCTTTCTTT.

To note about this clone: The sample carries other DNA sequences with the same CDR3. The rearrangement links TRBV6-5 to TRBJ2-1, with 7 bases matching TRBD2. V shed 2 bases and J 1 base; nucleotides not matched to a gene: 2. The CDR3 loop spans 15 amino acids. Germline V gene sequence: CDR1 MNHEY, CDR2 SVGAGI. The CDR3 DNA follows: TGTGCCAGCAGTTACGGGCGGGGGTCCTACAATGAGCAGTTCTTC. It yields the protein CASSYGRGSYNEQFF.

The CDR3 here is CATSIVNRGWAEAFF. The CDR3 nucleotides read TGTGCCACCAGCATTGTCAACAGGGGATGGGCTGAAGCTTTCTTT. This sequence joins TRBV15 and TRBJ1-1; 7 nucleotides agree with TRBD1. Germline assignment: CDR1 LNHNV and CDR2 YYDKDF (reference sequence). This CDR3 has 15 amino acids. J lost 6 bases, V lost 4 bases, and 11 bases had no gene match.

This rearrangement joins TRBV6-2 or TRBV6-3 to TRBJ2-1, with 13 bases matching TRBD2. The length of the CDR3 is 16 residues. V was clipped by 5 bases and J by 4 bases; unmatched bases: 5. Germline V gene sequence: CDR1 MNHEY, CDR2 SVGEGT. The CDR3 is CASSTTSGGIYNEQFF. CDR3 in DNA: TGTGCCAGCAGTACGACTAGCGGGGGGATATACAATGAGCAGTTCTTC.

Here the CDR3 reads CASSYSTQGNQPQHF. CDR3 bases: TGTGCCAGCAGTTACTCGACACAGGGAAATCAGCCCCAGCATTTT. This chain connects TRBV6-6 to TRBJ1-5, with TRBD1 as a possible D gene (6 bases). The CDR3 extends over 15 amino acids. The germline V gene has CDR1 MNHNY and CDR2 SVGAGI (reference sequence). V gave up 0 bases and J gave up 4 bases, with 10 bases separating them.

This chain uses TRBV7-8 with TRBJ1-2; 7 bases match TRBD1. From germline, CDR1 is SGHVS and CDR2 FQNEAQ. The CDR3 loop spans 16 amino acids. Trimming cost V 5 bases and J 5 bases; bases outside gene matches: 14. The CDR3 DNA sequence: TGTGCCAGCAGCATACAATTAACAGGGGTCCGATATGGCTACACCTTC. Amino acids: CASSIQLTGVRYGYTF.

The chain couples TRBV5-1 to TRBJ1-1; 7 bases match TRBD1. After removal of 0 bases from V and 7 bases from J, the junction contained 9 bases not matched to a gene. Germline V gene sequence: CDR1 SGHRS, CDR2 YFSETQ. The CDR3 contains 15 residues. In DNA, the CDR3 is TGCGCCAGCAGCTTGGCCGGTACGGGACAGTATGAAGCTTTCTTT. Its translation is CASSLAGTGQYEAFF.

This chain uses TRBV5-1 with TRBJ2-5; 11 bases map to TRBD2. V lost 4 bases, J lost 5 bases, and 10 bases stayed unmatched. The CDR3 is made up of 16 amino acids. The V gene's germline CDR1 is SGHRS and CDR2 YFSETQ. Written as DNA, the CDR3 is TGCGCCAGCAGCCCGGGACTAGCGGACATGGGGGAGACCCAGTACTTC. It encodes CASSPGLADMGETQYF.

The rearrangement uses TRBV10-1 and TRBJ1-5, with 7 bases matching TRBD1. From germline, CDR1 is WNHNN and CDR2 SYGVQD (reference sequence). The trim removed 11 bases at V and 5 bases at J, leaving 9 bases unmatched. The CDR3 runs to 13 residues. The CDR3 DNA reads TGCGCCGGTTCGACAGGGATGGATCAGCCCCAGCATTTT. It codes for CAGSTGMDQPQHF.

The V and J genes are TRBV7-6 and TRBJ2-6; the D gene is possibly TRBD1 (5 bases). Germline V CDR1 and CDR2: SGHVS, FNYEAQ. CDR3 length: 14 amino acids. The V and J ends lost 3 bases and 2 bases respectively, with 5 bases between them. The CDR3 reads CASSFRAGANVLTF. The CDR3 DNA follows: TGTGCCAGCAGCTTCAGGGCTGGGGCCAACGTCCTGACTTTC.

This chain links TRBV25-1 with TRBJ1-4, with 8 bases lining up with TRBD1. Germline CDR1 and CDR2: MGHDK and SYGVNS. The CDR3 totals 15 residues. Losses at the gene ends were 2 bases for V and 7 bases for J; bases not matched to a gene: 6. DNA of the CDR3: TGTGCCAGCAGTGAACTTCAGGGGGCACGTGAAAAACTGTTTTTT. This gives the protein CASSELQGAREKLFF.

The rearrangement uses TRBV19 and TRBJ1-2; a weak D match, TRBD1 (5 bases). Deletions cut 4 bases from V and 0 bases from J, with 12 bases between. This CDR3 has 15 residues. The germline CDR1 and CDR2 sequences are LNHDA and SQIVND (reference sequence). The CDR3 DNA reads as TGTGCCAGTAGTACCCTGGACAAGTCTAACTATGGCTACACCTTC. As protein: CASSTLDKSNYGYTF. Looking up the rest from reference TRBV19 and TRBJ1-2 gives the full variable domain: DGGITQSPKYLFRKEGQNVTLSCEQNLNHDAMYWYRQDPGQGLRLIYYSQIVNDFQKGDIAEGYSVSREKKESFPLTVTSAQKNPTAFYLCASSTLDKSNYGYTFGSGTRLTVV.

CDR3 in amino acids: CASSLLSTGGTDEQFF. The CDR3 coding sequence is TGTGCCAGCAGTTTATTGTCGACAGGGGGGACCGATGAGCAGTTCTTC. The chain links TRBV27 to TRBJ2-1; 9 bases are shared with TRBD1. V dropped 1 base and J dropped 8; count of bases not matched to a gene: 9. The CDR3 covers 16 residues. The germline CDR1 and CDR2 sequences are MNHEY and SMNVEV (reference sequence).

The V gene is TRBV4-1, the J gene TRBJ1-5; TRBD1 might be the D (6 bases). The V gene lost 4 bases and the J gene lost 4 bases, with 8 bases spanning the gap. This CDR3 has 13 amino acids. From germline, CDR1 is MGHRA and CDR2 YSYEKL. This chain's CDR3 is CASSRTVNQPQHF. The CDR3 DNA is TGCGCCAGCAGCCGGACAGTGAATCAGCCCCAGCATTTT.